Listed here are 26 T cell receptor beta chains from one sample, sequenced in a study of brain T cells in children with intractable seizures. Libraries were prepared by immunoSEQ multiplex PCR; TCRdb keeps only in-frame clonotypes and omits some of them. This sample has about 64,000 clones, with approximately 95% found just once. The sample in question was peripheral blood, obtained at surgery. These receptors originate from a boy in the first two years of life with focal cortical dysplasia and intractable seizures.

The chain carries TRBV7-2 and TRBJ2-7; D is unresolved. This CDR3 region has 15 residues. Germline V gives CDR1 SGHTA, CDR2 FQGNSA. Trimming stripped 3 bases from V and 0 bases from J, with 12 bases between. The CDR3 nucleotides read TGTGCCAGCAGCTTGAGAGGACCGTTCTCCTACGAGCAGTACTTC. Translated, it gives CASSLRGPFSYEQYF.

The rearrangement joins TRBV7-8 to TRBJ1-1; D uncertain. Germline assignment: CDR1 SGHVS and CDR2 FQNEAQ. Trimming left V 1 base short and J 1 base short, with 10 bases between. The CDR3 sequence is 15 residues long. Written as DNA, the CDR3 is TGTGCCAGCAGCTTAGTTCTCAGCGGGAACACTGAAGCTTTCTTT. It yields the protein CASSLVLSGNTEAFF.

The rearrangement joins TRBV12-3 or TRBV12-4 to TRBJ2-1; the D is unclear. This CDR3 is 12 amino acids long. V was cut by 2 bases and J by 10 bases, with 9 bases left in between. The CDR3 is CASSLSANEQFF. The CDR3 DNA reads TGTGCCAGCAGTTTATCGGCTAACGAGCAGTTCTTC.

V is TRBV19 and J is TRBJ1-4, with TRBD1 as a possible D gene (5 bases). The CDR3 extends over 16 amino acids. CDR1 is LNHDA and CDR2 is SQIVND in the germline V gene (reference sequence). The germline V and J ends were trimmed by 9 bases and 3 bases, with 20 bases remaining between them. CDR3 nucleotide sequence: TGTGCCAGCAAAAAGCGGGGCGTCTCATCTAATGAAAAACTGTTTTTT. It yields the protein CASKKRGVSSNEKLFF.

J is TRBJ2-5 and V is TRBV18; 7 bases map to TRBD1. The CDR3 sequence is 13 residues long. CDR1 is KGHSH and CDR2 is LQKENI in the germline V gene. Germline trimming cut 3 bases from V and 2 bases from J; bases unmatched to any gene: 0. In nucleotides, the CDR3 is TGTGCCAGCTCACCGGGACAGCAAGAGACCCAGTACTTC. Amino acids: CASSPGQQETQYF.

The rearrangement joins TRBV7-2 to TRBJ2-3, with D perhaps matching TRBD1 (6 bases). Germline V CDR1 and CDR2: SGHTA, FQGNSA. Trimming removed 4 bases from V and 1 base from J, with 15 bases in between. The CDR3 extends over 16 amino acids. CDR3 in DNA: TGTGCCAGCAGCTCACTGACAGGTCGGCGCACAGATACGCAGTATTTT. It codes for CASSSLTGRRTDTQYF. Complete variable domain (other parts from reference TRBV7-2 and TRBJ2-3): GAGVSQSPSNKVTEKGKDVELRCDPISGHTALYWYRQSLGQGLEFLIYFQGNSAPDKSGLPSDRFSAERTGGSVSTLTIQRTQQEDSAVYLCASSSLTGRRTDTQYFGPGTRLTVL.

J is TRBJ2-1 and V is TRBV20-1; 7 bases fit TRBD1. In germline, CDR1 is DFQATT, CDR2 SNEGSKA (reference sequence). The CDR3 runs to 11 residues. CDR3: CRAARGHEQFF. For the CDR3, the DNA is TGCAGGGCCGCGAGGGGGCATGAGCAGTTCTTC.

V is TRBV3-1 (or the pseudogene TRBV3-2) and J is TRBJ1-5; no definite D call. Trimming removed 1 base at V and 5 bases at J, with 3 bases between. The CDR3 has 12 amino acids. Germline CDR1 reads LGHDT; CDR2 reads YNNKEL (reference sequence). Here the CDR3 DNA reads TGTGCCAGCAGCCAAGCCCATCAGCCCCAGCATTTT. It encodes CASSQAHQPQHF.

V is TRBV15 and J is TRBJ1-2; weak D call: TRBD1 (5 bases). V was trimmed by 0 bases and J by 3 bases, leaving 11 bases between them. CDR3 length equals 15 residues. Germline V CDR1 and CDR2: LNHNV, YYDKDF (reference sequence). CDR3 nucleotides: TGTGCCACCAGCAGAGAGTATGGGGGTCACTATGGCTACACCTTC. This translates into CATSREYGGHYGYTF.

V usage is TRBV5-4 and J usage is TRBJ1-2, with no clear D. CDR1 SGHNT and CDR2 YYREEE come from the germline V gene (reference sequence). CDR3 length: 12 amino acids. The V and J ends lost 4 bases and 2 bases respectively, with 6 bases between them. CDR3 coding DNA: TGTGCCAGCAGCCAAGACAACTATGGCTACACCTTC. This codes for CASSQDNYGYTF.

This clone occurred once. The chain is built from TRBV19 and TRBJ2-3, with D maybe TRBD2 (5 bases). Looked up from germline, CDR1 is LNHDA and CDR2 is SQIVND (reference sequence). V shed 3 bases and J shed 0 bases, with 7 bases lying between them. This CDR3 comprises 14 residues. The CDR3 protein is CASSIGGSTDTQYF. DNA of the CDR3: TGTGCCAGTAGTATTGGCGGGAGCACAGATACGCAGTATTTT.

V and J are TRBV19 and TRBJ2-4, with 12 bases fitting TRBD2. This CDR3 has 17 amino acids. V lost 3 bases to trimming and J lost 5 bases; unmatched junction nucleotides: 8. The germline gives CDR1 LNHDA, CDR2 SQIVND (reference sequence). The CDR3 bases are TGTGCCAGTAGTATCCCGACTAGCGGGGGAGGCGAAAACATTCAGTACTTC. Translation: CASSIPTSGGGENIQYF.

V gene TRBV6-4 combines with J gene TRBJ1-2; D gene ambiguous. CDR1 is MRHNA, CDR2 SNTAGT, per germline. Deletions cut 0 bases from V and 8 bases from J, with 22 bases between. This CDR3 has 17 amino acids. The CDR3 loop reads CASSDSIYGQAFGGYTF. The CDR3, as DNA: TGTGCCAGCAGTGACTCGATCTACGGCCAGGCATTCGGAGGCTACACCTTC.

V usage is TRBV5-1 and J usage is TRBJ2-1; 11 bases map to TRBD1. Germline V gene lookup returns CDR1 SGHRS and CDR2 YFSETQ. CDR3 length equals 16 residues. After removal of 0 bases from V and 4 bases from J, the junction contained 3 bases not matched to a gene. CDR3 region: CASSLDGQGAYNEQFF. The DNA for the CDR3 is TGCGCCAGCAGCTTGGACGGACAGGGGGCATACAATGAGCAGTTCTTC.

The V and J genes are TRBV5-8 and TRBJ1-2; perhaps TRBD1 as D (5 bases). Trimming pared 10 bases from V and 4 bases from J, leaving 8 bases between. CDR1 is SGHTS, CDR2 YDEGEE, per germline. This CDR3 has 10 amino acids. The CDR3 DNA follows: TGTGCCGGGGGGTTCTATGGCTACACCTTC. It is translated as CAGGFYGYTF.

The chain has TRBV7-9 and TRBJ2-7; the D gene could be TRBD1 or TRBD2 (5 bases each). The CDR3 consists of 13 residues. CDR1 is SEHNR and CDR2 is FQNEAQ in the germline V gene (reference sequence). With 6 bases removed from V and 3 bases from J, the gap between germline ends came to 12 bases. Here the CDR3 DNA reads TGTGCCAGCAGTCGGGGCGGCTACTACGAGCAGTACTTC. It is translated as CASSRGGYYEQYF.

The gene calls are TRBV5-1 and TRBJ2-2; D is unclear. The CDR3 covers 13 residues. V gave up 4 bases and J gave up 9 bases, with 13 bases separating them. Germline values: CDR1 SGHRS, CDR2 YFSETQ. DNA of the CDR3: TGCGCCAGCAGCACTCTGACGCGGAGGGAGCTGTTTTTT. Translating it yields CASSTLTRRELFF.

This clone was detected a few times. This rearrangement joins TRBV9 to TRBJ2-2; 13 bases line up with TRBD2. CDR1 and CDR2 from the germline V gene are SGDLS and YYNGEE. The junction had 3 bases not matched to a gene; V was cut back by 4 bases and J by 6 bases. The CDR3 sequence is 15 residues long. The CDR3 DNA sequence: TGTGCCAGCAGCTGGACTAGCGGGAGTCCCGGGGAGCTGTTTTTT. Translation gives CASSWTSGSPGELFF.

The CDR3 loop is CSVEGGAKGDTEAFF. The DNA of the CDR3 is TGCAGCGTTGAAGGGGGGGCAAAGGGGGACACTGAAGCTTTCTTT. The V call is TRBV29-1, the J call TRBJ1-1, with TRBD1 as a possible D gene (6 bases). Per the germline V gene, CDR1 is SQVTM and CDR2 is ANQGSEA. V was trimmed by 1 base and J by 3 bases, leaving 15 bases between them. The CDR3 sequence is 15 residues long.

The rearrangement joins TRBV28 to TRBJ1-5; the D gene is possibly TRBD1 (5 bases). The germline V and J ends were trimmed by 5 bases and 5 bases, with 16 bases remaining between them. Germline assignment: CDR1 MDHEN and CDR2 SYDVKM. CDR3 length: 15 amino acids. CDR3 in amino acids: CASSPRQGVDQPQHF. CDR3 nucleotides: TGTGCCAGCAGTCCCCGTCAGGGAGTGGATCAGCCCCAGCATTTT.

CDR3 DNA sequence: TGCGCCACCATAACGGTGGGAGGGCCTTTAGCCAAAAACATTCAGTACTTC. Translation gives CATITVGGPLAKNIQYF. V usage is TRBV10-1 and J usage is TRBJ2-4; 7 positions match TRBD2. The germline V gene has CDR1 WNHNN and CDR2 SYGVQD (reference sequence). Germline trimming cut 10 bases from V and 0 bases from J; bases unmatched to any gene: 15. The CDR3 has 17 amino acids.

The chain employs TRBV21-1 and TRBJ2-5; the table's D gene call, TRBD1, was not cross checked with the DNA. TRBV21-1 is a pseudogene. The CDR3 sequence is 14 residues long. CDR3 loop: CASSKAGGQETQYF. As DNA, the CDR3 is TGTGCCAGCAGCAAAGCAGGGGGCCAAGAGACCCAGTACTTC.

V gene TRBV7-3 combines with J gene TRBJ2-6, with D unresolved. This CDR3 comprises 15 residues. Per germline, CDR1 SGHTA and CDR2 FQGTGA. Trimming cost V 3 bases and J 4 bases, with 10 bases left between them. CDR3 bases: TGTGCCAGCAGCTTGACTCCGCTCGGGGCCAACGTCCTGACTTTC. Residues: CASSLTPLGANVLTF.

The V and J genes are TRBV11-2 and TRBJ1-4, with D tentatively TRBD1 (5 bases). The germline CDR1 and CDR2 sequences are SGHAT and FQNNGV. Trimming left V 4 bases short and J 10 bases short, with 13 bases between. The CDR3 loop spans 13 amino acids. The DNA of the CDR3 is TGTGCCAGCAGCTCCGGGGACTTGAGAAAACTGTTTTTT. Protein product: CASSSGDLRKLFF.

This clone was seen only a few times. At one end the junction does not follow the germline gene, possibly because of a read error. This rearrangement joins TRBV11-3 to TRBJ2-7; D possibly corresponds to TRBD1 (6 bases). The CDR3 length is 13 residues. The germline CDR1 and CDR2 sequences are SGHNT and YENEEA. CDR3 coding DNA: TGTGCCGGCAGACAGGTCAGCTCCTACGAGCAGTACTTC. Its protein product is CAGRQVSSYEQYF.

This chain joins TRBV5-6 and TRBJ1-2, with 10 positions matching TRBD1. Per germline, CDR1 SGHDT and CDR2 YYEEEE. CDR3 length: 15 amino acids. Unmatched junction bases numbered 7, after V lost 4 bases and J lost 4 bases. The CDR3 region is CASSPRDRGSYGYTF. The CDR3 nucleotides are TGTGCCAGCAGCCCCCGGGACAGGGGAAGCTATGGCTACACCTTC.